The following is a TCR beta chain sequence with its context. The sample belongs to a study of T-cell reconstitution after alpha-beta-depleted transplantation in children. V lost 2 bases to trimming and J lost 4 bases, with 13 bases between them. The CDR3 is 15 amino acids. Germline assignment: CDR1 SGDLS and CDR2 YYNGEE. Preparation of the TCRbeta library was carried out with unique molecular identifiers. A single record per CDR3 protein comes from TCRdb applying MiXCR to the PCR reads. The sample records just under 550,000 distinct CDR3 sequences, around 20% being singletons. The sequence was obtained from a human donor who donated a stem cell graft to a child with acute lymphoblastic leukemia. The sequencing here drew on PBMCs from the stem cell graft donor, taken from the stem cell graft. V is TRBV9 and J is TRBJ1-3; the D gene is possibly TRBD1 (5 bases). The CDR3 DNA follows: TGTGCCAGCAGCGTGGGGCCTGGGGCCGGAAACACCATATATTTT. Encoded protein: CASSVGPGAGNTIYF.